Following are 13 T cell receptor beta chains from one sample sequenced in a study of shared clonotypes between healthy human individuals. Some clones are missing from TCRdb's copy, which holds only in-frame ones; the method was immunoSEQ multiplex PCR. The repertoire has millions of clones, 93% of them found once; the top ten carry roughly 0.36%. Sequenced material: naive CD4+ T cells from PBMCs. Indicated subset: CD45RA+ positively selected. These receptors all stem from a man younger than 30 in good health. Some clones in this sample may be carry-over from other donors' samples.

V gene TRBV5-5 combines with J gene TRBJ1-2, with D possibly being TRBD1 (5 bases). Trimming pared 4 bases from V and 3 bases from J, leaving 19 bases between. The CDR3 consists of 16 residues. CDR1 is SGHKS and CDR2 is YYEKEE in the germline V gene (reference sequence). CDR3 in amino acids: CASSPPGGGSYYGYTF. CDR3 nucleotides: TGTGCCAGCAGCCCCCCGGGTGGGGGGTCGTACTATGGCTACACCTTC.

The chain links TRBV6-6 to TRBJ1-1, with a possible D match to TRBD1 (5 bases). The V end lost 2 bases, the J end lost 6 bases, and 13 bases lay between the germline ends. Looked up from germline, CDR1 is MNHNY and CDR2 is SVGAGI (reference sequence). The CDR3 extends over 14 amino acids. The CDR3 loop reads CASSYPGTSSEAFF. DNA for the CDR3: TGTGCCAGCAGTTACCCCGGGACTAGCTCTGAAGCTTTCTTT.

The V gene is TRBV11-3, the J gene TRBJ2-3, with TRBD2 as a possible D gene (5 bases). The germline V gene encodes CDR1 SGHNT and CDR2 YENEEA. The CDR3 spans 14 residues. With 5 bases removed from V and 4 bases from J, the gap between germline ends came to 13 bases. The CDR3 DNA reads TGTGCCAGCAGCCAAGGGAGTAGAGCAGATACGCAGTATTTT. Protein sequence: CASSQGSRADTQYF.

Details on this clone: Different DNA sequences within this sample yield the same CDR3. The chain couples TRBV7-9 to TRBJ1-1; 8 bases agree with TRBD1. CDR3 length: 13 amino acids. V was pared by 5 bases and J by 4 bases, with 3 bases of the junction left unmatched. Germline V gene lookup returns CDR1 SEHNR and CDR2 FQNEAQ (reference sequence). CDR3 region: CASSGQGGTEAFF. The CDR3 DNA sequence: TGTGCCAGCAGCGGACAGGGTGGCACTGAAGCTTTCTTT.

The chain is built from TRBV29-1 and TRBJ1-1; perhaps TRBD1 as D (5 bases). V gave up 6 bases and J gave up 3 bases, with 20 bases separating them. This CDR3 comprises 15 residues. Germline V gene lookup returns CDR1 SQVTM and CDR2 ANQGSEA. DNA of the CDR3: TGCAGCGTAATTGGGGGGAACCTACGGGACACTGAAGCTTTCTTT. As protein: CSVIGGNLRDTEAFF.

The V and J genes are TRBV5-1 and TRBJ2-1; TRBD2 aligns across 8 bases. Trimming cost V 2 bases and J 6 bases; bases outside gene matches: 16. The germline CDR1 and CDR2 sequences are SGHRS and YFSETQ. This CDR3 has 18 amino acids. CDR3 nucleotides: TGCGCCAGCAGCTTCCGCTGGCCCCGTGGGACTAGTATCAATGAGCAGTTCTTC. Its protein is CASSFRWPRGTSINEQFF.

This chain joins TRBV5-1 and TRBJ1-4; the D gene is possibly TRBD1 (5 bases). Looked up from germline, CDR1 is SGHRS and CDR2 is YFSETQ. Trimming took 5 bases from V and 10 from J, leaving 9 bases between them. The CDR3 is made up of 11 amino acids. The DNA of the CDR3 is TGCGCCAGCAGTTGGGGGGGAAAACTGTTTTTT. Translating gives CASSWGGKLFF.

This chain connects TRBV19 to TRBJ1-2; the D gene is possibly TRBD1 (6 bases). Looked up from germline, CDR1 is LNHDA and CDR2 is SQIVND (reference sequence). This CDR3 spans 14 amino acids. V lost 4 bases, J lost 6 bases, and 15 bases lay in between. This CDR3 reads CASSNTGRRDGYTF. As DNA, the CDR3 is TGTGCCAGTAGTAATACAGGGAGGAGGGATGGCTACACCTTC.

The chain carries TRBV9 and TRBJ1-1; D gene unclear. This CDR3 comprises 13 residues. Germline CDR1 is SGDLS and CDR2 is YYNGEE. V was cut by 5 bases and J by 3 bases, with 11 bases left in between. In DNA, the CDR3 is TGTGCCAGCAGTTTCGGTGCGGACACTGAAGCTTTCTTT. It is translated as CASSFGADTEAFF.

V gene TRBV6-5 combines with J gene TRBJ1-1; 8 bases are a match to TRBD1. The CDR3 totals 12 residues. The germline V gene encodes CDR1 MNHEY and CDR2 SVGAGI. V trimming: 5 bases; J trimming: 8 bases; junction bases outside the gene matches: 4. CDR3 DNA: TGTGCCAGCAGTGCAGGGGGCTGGGAAGCTTTCTTT. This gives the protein CASSAGGWEAFF.

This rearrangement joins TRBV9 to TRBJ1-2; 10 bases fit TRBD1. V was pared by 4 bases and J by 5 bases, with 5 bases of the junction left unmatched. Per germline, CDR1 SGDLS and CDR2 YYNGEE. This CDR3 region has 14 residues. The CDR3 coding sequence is TGTGCCAGCAGCCCTGGGACAGGGGATTATGGCTACACCTTC. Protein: CASSPGTGDYGYTF. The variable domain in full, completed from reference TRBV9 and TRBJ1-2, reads DSGVTQTPKHLITATGQRVTLRCSPRSGDLSVYWYQQSLDQGLQFLIQYYNGEERAKGNILERFSAQQFPDLHSELNLSSLELGDSALYFCASSPGTGDYGYTFGSGTRLTVV.

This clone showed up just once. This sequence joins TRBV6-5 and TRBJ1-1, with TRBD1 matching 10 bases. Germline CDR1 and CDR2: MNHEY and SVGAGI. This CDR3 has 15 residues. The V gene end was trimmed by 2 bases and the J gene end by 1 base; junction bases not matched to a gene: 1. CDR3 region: CASSYRTGGNTEAFF. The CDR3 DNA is TGTGCCAGCAGTTACCGGACAGGGGGGAACACTGAAGCTTTCTTT.

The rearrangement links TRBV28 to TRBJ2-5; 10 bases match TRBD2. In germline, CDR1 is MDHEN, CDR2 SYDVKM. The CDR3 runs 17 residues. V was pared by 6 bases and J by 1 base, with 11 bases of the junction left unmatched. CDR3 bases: TGTGCCAGCAGCTACACGGCCGGGACTAGCGCCCAAGAGACCCAGTACTTC. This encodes CASSYTAGTSAQETQYF.